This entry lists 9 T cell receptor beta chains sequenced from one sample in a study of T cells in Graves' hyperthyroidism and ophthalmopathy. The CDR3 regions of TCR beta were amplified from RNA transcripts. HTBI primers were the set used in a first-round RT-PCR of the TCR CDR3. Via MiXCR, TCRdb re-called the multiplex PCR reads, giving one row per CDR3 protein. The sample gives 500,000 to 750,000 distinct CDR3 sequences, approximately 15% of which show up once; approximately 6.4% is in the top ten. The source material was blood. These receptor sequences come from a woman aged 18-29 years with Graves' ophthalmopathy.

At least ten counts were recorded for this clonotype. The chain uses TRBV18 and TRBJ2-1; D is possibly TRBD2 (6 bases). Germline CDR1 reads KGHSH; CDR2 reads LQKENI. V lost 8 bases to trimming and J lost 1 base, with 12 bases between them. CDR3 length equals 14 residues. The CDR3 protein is CASSPSGSYNEQFF. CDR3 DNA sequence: TGTGCCAGCAGCCCGAGCGGGTCCTACAATGAGCAGTTCTTC.

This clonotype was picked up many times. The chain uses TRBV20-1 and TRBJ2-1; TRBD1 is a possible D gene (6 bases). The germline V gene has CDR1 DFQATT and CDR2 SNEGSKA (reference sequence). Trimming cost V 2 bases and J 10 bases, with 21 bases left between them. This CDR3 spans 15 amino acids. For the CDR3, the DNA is TGCAGTGCTAGAACCGGGACAACCCGGGTAGAGGAGCAGTTCTTC. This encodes CSARTGTTRVEEQFF.

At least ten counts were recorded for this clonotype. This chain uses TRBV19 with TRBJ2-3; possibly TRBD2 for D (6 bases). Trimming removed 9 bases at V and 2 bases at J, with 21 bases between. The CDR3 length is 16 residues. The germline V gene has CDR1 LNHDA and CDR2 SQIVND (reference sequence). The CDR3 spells CASRHPAGHLTDTQYF. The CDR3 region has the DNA TGTGCCAGCCGACACCCCGCGGGGCACCTCACAGATACGCAGTATTTT. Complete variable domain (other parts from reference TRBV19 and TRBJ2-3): DGGITQSPKYLFRKEGQNVTLSCEQNLNHDAMYWYRQDPGQGLRLIYYSQIVNDFQKGDIAEGYSVSREKKESFPLTVTSAQKNPTAFYLCASRHPAGHLTDTQYFGPGTRLTVL.

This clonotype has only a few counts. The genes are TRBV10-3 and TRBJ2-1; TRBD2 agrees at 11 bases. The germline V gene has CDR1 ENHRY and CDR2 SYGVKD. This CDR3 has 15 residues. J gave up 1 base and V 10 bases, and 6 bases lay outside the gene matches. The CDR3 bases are TGTGCCACCGGGACTAGCGGTCTTTCCTACAATGAGCAGTTCTTC. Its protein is CATGTSGLSYNEQFF.

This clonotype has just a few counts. The CDR3 spells CATSDSPGTGEDYGYTF. The CDR3 DNA reads TGTGCCACCAGTGATTCCCCCGGGACAGGGGAGGACTATGGCTACACCTTC. The V and J genes are TRBV24-1 and TRBJ1-2; 10 bases fit TRBD1. Germline CDR1 reads KGHDR; CDR2 reads SFDVKD. The CDR3 is made up of 17 amino acids. J lost 3 bases, V lost 2 bases, and 8 bases had no gene match.

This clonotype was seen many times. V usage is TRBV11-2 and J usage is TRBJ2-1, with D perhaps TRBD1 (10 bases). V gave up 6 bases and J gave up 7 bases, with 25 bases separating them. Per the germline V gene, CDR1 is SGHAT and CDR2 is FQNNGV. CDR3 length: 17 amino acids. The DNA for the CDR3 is TGTGCCAGCAGACCCGCCCGGCTAGCGGGACAGGGGAATGAGCAGTTCTTC. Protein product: CASRPARLAGQGNEQFF.

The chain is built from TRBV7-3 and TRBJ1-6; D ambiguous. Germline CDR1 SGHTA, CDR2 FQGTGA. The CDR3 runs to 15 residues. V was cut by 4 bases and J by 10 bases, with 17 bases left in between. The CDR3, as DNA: TGTGCCAGCAGCTCTTTGCCGTCTGGGCGGTCACCCCTCCACTTT. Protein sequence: CASSSLPSGRSPLHF.

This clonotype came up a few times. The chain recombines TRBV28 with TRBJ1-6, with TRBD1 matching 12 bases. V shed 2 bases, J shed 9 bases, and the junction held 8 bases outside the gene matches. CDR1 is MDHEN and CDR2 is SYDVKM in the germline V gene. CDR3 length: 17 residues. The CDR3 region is CASSLPGTGGPSSPLHF. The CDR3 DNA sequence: TGTGCCAGCAGTTTACCCGGGACAGGGGGCCCTAGTTCACCCCTCCACTTT.

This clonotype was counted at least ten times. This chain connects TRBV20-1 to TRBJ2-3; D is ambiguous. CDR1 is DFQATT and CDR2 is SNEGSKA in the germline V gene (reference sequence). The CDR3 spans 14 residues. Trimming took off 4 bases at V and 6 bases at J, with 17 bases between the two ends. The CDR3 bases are TGCAGTGCTATGACTGGCATCGAAGGGGATACGCAGTATTTT. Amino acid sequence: CSAMTGIEGDTQYF.